The clone carrying this T cell receptor beta chain was detected once. The antigen is not known. Scientists made TCR beta libraries using quantitative 5'-RACE with molecular barcodes. TCRdb called the 5' RACE reads again in MiXCR, with one record for every CDR3 protein. The sample includes 300,000 to 400,000 distinct CDR3 sequences, about 22% seen only once; the top ten take around 17%. The sample is drawn from a study of CD8 T cells in ankylosing spondylitis. The CDR3 sequence is 15 residues long. The V end was cut by 5 bases, the J end by 5 bases, with 19 bases between. Germline CDR1 reads MNHEY; CDR2 reads SMNVEV (reference sequence). Findings of the study overall: The study identified a TCR beta motif of several highly homologous variants that appeared characteristic of ankylosing spondylitis blood. The clones that were linked to disease were reported to be significantly enriched in matched synovial fluid samples from ankylosing spondylitis patients.

The genes are TRBV27 and TRBJ2-7, with D possibly matching TRBD2 (7 bases). Sample: blood, either unsorted or a sorted T cell fraction (not recorded which). The TCR comes from a male donor with ankylosing spondylitis. CDR3 in DNA: TGTGCCAGCAGTAACCATAACGGGGGGCACAACGAGCAGTACTTC. Protein sequence: CASSNHNGGHNEQYF.